This T cell receptor (beta chain) was profiled in a study of neurological immune-mediated disorders. This CDR3 region has 14 residues. Germline CDR1 and CDR2: SGDLS and YYNGEE. Trimming stripped 4 bases from V and 1 base from J, with 8 bases between. This clonotype was detected ten times or more. TCRdb independently ran MiXCR on the 5' RACE reads; one entry per CDR3 protein. Of some 50,000 distinct CDR3 sequences in the sample, roughly 14% were seen once. Sample time point: longitudinal time-point 2. The chain links TRBV9 to TRBJ2-2; D possibly corresponds to TRBD1 (5 bases). Sequencing used PBMCs. The receptor's source is a male donor with HTLV-1-associated myelopathy (HAM/TSP). CDR3 region: CASSPDRNTGELFF. The CDR3 DNA reads as TGTGCCAGCAGCCCAGACAGGAACACCGGGGAGCTGTTTTTT.